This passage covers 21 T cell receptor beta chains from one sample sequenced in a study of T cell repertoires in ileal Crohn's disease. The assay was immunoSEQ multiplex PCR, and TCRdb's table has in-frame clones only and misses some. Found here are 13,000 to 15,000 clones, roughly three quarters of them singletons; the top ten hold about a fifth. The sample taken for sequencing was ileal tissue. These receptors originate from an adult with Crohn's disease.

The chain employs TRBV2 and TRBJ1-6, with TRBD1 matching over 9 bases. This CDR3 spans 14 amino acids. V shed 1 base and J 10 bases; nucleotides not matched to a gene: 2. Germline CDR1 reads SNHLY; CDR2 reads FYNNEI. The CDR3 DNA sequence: TGTGCCAGCAGTGAAGGACAGGGGGAATCACCCCTCCACTTT. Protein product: CASSEGQGESPLHF.

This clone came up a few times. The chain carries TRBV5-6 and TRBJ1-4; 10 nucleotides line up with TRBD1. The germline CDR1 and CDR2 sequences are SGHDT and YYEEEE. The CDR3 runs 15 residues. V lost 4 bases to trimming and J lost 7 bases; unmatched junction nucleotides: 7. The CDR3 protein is CASSRYGTGAEKLFF. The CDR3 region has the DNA TGTGCCAGCAGCCGATACGGGACAGGGGCTGAAAAACTGTTTTTT.

CDR3 loop: CASSLAGATEAFF. As DNA, the CDR3 is TGTGCCAGCAGCTTAGCGGGCGCGACTGAAGCTTTCTTT. J is TRBJ1-1 and V is TRBV7-2; no clear D. Germline V gene lookup returns CDR1 SGHTA and CDR2 FQGNSA. Trimming shortened V by 0 bases and J by 5 bases, and 7 bases separated the two germline ends. The CDR3 has 13 residues.

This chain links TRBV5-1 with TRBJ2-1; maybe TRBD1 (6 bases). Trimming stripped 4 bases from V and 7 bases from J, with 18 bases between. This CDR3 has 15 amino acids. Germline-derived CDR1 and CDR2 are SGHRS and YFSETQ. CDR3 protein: CASSDPTGSGNEQFF. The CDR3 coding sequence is TGCGCCAGCAGCGATCCAACAGGGTCGGGGAATGAGCAGTTCTTC.

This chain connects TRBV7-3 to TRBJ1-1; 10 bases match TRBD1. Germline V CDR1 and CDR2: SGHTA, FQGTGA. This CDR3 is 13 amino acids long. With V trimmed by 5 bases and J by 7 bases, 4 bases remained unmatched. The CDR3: CASSRTGGGEAFF. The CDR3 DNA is TGTGCCAGCAGCAGGACAGGGGGGGGTGAAGCTTTCTTT. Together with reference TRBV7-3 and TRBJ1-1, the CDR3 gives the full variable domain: GAGVSQTPSNKVTEKGKYVELRCDPISGHTALYWYRQSLGQGPEFLIYFQGTGAADDSGLPNDRFFAVRPEGSVSTLKIQRTERGDSAVYLCASSRTGGGEAFFGQGTRLTVV.

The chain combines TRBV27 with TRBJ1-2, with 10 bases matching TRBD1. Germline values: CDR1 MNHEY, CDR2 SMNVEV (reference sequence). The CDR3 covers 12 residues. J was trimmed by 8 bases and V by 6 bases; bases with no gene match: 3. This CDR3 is CASRDRGKGYTF. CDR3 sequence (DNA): TGTGCCAGCAGGGACAGGGGGAAGGGCTACACCTTC.

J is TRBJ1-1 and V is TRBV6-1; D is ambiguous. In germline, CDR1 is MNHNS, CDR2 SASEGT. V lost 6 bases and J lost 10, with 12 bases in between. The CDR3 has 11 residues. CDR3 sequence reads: CASRQNERAFF. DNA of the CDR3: TGTGCCAGCAGGCAAAACGAGAGAGCTTTCTTT.

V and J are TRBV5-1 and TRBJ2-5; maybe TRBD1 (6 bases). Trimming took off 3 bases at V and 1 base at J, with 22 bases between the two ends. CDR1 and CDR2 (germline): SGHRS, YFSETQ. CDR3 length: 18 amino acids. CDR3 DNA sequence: TGCGCCAGCAGCTCCGCGGACAGCTCTATGCCTACCCAAGAGACCCAGTACTTC. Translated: CASSSADSSMPTQETQYF.

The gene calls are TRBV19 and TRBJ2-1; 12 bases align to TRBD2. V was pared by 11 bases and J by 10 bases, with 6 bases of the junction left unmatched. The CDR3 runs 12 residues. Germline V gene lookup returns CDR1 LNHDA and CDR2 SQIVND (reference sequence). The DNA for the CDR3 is TGTGCCTGTGGACTAGCGGGATGGGAGCAGTTCTTC. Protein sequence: CACGLAGWEQFF. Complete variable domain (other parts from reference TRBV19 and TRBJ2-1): DGGITQSPKYLFRKEGQNVTLSCEQNLNHDAMYWYRQDPGQGLRLIYYSQIVNDFQKGDIAEGYSVSREKKESFPLTVTSAQKNPTAFYLCACGLAGWEQFFGPGTRLTVL.

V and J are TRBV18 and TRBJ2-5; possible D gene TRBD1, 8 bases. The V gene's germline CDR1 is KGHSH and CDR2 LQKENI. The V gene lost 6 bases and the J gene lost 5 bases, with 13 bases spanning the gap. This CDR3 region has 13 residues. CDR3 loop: CASSGQGGETQYF. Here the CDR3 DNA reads TGTGCCAGCTCTGGACAGGGAGGGGAGACCCAGTACTTC.

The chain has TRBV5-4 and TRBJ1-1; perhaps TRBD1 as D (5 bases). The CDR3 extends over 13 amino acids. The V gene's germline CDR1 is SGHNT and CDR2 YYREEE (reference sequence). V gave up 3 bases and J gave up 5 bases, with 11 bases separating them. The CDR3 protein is CASSSPGTTEAFF. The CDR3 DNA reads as TGTGCCAGCAGCTCGCCGGGGACTACTGAAGCTTTCTTT.

The CDR3 nucleotides read TGTGCCAGTGGGTTCCAGGGGGCCGGAGATACGCAGTATTTT. The encoded protein is CASGFQGAGDTQYF. This chain connects TRBV6-6 to TRBJ2-3; 8 bases align to TRBD1. Germline loops: CDR1 MNHNY, CDR2 SVGAGI (reference sequence). V shed 9 bases, J shed 5 bases, and the junction held 10 bases outside the gene matches. The CDR3 has 14 residues.

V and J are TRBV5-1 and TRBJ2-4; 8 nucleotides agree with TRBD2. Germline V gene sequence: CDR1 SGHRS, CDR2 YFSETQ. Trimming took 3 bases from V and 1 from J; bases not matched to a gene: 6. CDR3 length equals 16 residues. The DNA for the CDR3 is TGCGCCAGCAGCTCACAGGGCGGGGGGGCCAAAAACATTCAGTACTTC. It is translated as CASSSQGGGAKNIQYF.

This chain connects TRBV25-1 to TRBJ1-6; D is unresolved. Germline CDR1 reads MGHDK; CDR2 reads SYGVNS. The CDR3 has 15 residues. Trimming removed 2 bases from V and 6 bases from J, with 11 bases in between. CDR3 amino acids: CASSETPSSNSPLHF. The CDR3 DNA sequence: TGTGCCAGCAGTGAAACCCCAAGTAGTAATTCACCCCTCCACTTT.

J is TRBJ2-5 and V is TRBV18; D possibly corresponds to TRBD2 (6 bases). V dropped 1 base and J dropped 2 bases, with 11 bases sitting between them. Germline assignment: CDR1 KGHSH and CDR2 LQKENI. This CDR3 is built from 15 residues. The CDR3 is CASSPRFGGQETQYF. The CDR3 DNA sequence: TGTGCCAGCTCACCACGCTTCGGGGGTCAAGAGACCCAGTACTTC.

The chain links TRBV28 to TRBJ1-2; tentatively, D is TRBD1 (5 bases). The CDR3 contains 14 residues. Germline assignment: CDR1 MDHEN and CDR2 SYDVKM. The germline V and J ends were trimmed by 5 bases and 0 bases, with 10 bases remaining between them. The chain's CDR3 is CASSPRQPNYGYTF. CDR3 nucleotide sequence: TGTGCCAGCAGTCCTAGACAGCCTAACTATGGCTACACCTTC.

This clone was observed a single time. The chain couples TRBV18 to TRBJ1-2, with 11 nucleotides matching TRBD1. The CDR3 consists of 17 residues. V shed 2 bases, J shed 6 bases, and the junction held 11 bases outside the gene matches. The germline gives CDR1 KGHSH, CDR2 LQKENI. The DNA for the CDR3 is TGTGCCAGCTCACCAGGGACAGGGGGTCCTATCGGTGATGGCTACACCTTC. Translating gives CASSPGTGGPIGDGYTF.

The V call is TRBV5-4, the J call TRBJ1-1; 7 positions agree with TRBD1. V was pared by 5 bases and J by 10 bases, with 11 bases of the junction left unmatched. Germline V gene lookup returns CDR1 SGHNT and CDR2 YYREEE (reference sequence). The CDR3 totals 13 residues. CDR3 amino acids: CASSSGKPGGAFF. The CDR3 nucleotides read TGTGCCAGCAGTTCCGGGAAACCAGGGGGAGCTTTCTTT.

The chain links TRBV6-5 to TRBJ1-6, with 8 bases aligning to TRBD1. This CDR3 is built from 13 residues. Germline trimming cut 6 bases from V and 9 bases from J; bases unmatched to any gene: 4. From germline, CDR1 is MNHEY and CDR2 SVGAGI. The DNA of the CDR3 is TGTGCCAGCAGCCAGGGGGCGACTTCACCCCTCCACTTT. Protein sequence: CASSQGATSPLHF.

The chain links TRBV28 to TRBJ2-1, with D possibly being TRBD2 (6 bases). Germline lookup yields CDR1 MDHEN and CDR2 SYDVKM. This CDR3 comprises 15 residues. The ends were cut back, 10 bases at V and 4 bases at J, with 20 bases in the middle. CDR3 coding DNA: TGTGCCACCCGACGTCAGGTGGAGGGTTACAATGAGCAGTTCTTC. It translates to CATRRQVEGYNEQFF.

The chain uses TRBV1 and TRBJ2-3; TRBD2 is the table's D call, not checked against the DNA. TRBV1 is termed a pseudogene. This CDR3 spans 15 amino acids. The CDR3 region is CTSSQEEAFTDTQYF. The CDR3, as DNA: TGCACCAGCAGCCAAGAAGAGGCTTTCACAGATACGCAGTATTTT.